This is a list of T cell receptor beta chains from one sample in a study of blood T cell repertoires in COVID-19. TCRdb's table, derived via immunoSEQ multiplex PCR, lists solely in-frame clones and lacks some. The profile shows over 95,000 clones, around 85% of them singletons. Sequencing used peripheral blood. The origin of the receptors is a human donor in a cohort sampled during active COVID-19. The CDR3 runs from the conserved cysteine through the conserved F or W. A D gene is named only where the DNA matches it firmly. The size field is filled for only some rows; it gives once, few, many or a size class.

d_gene,v_gene,abundance,j_gene,CDR3nt,CDR3aa
TRBD2,TRBV6-2/TRBV6-3,NA,TRBJ2-3,TGTGCCAGCAGTTACGTTGGTCGGGGGGGCCGAGATGAAGATACGCAGTATTTT,CASSYVGRGGRDEDTQYF
NA,TRBV7-3,once,TRBJ2-1,TGTGCCAGCACTCCGACCGGTGGCGGGTACAATGAGCAGTTCTTC,CASTPTGGGYNEQFF
TRBD1,TRBV3-1/TRBV3-2,NA,TRBJ1-1,TGTGCCAGCAGCCAGGGGGACAGGGACACTGAAGCTTTCTTT,CASSQGDRDTEAFF
NA,TRBV3-1/TRBV3-2,NA,TRBJ1-2,TGTGCCAGCAGCCAAGTCCAGGGTGACTATGGCTACACCTTC,CASSQVQGDYGYTF
TRBD1,TRBV2,NA,TRBJ2-1,TGTGCCAGCAGTGAAAGTCAGGGGGCTATGAATGAGCAGTTCTTC,CASSESQGAMNEQFF
TRBD2,TRBV19,NA,TRBJ2-7,TGTGCCAGTAGTACCGCGGGGGGCGCAGCCACTGAGCAGTACTTC,CASSTAGGAATEQYF
TRBD2,TRBV5-1,few,TRBJ2-3,TGCGCCAGCAGCTCCTCTCCGGGACTAGTGGCAGATACGCAGTATTTT,CASSSSPGLVADTQYF
TRBD1,TRBV3-1/TRBV3-2,NA,TRBJ1-3,TGTGCCAGCAGCCATTTAACAGGGGTGGTAGGAAACACCATATATTTT,CASSHLTGVVGNTIYF
TRBD1,TRBV9,NA,TRBJ2-5,TGTGCCAGCAGCGTCACAGGGGCGCCCCAAGAGACCCAGTACTTC,CASSVTGAPQETQYF
NA,TRBV5-8,NA,TRBJ2-1,TGTGCCAGCAGTCAGGGGGGAAGCTCCTACAATGAGCAGTTCTTC,CASSQGGSSYNEQFF
NA,TRBV6-2/TRBV6-3,NA,TRBJ2-3,TGTGCCAGCAGTGCGTACCGGAGGGATACGCAGTATTTT,CASSAYRRDTQYF
NA,TRBV6-2/TRBV6-3,once,TRBJ1-2,TGTGCCAGCAGTTGGATGAGGGAAGCCTATGGCTACACCTTC,CASSWMREAYGYTF
NA,TRBV6-2/TRBV6-3,NA,TRBJ2-5,TGTGCCAGCAGTTACTCGGCTAGCAAAGAGACCCAGTACTTC,CASSYSASKETQYF
NA,TRBV4-1,NA,TRBJ1-6,TGCGCCAGCAGCCAACAGGTTCCTTTGAATTCACCCCTCCACTTT,CASSQQVPLNSPLHF
TRBD1,TRBV27,NA,TRBJ2-1,TGTGCCAGCAGACCGGGACAGGGAAAATCAGGGTACAATGAGCAGTTCTTC,CASRPGQGKSGYNEQFF
TRBD1,TRBV20-1,once,TRBJ1-1,TGCAGTGCAACAGGGGGTGCTGAAGCTTTCTTT,CSATGGAEAFF
NA,TRBV12-3/TRBV12-4,NA,TRBJ2-2,TGTGCCAGCAGTCGACAGTACACCGGGGAGCTGTTTTTT,CASSRQYTGELFF
TRBD1,TRBV4-3,NA,TRBJ1-1,TGCGCCAGCAGCCCGGGGACAGGGGGATCTCCTTCGAACACTGAAGCTTTCTTT,CASSPGTGGSPSNTEAFF
NA,TRBV6-5,NA,TRBJ1-6,TGTGCCAGCAGTTACTCGACGTCAGGCGGGTCACCCCTCCACTTT,CASSYSTSGGSPLHF
NA,TRBV19,once,TRBJ1-5,TGTGCCAGTAGTATCGCGGGTTCTAGCAGCAATCAGCCCCAGCATTTT,CASSIAGSSSNQPQHF
TRBD1,TRBV2,NA,TRBJ1-2,TGTGCCAGAATGGACAGGGAAGGTGGCTACACCTTC,CARMDREGGYTF
NA,TRBV19,NA,TRBJ2-1,TGTGCCAGTAGTCGCGGAAGCACCTACAATGAGCAGTTCTTC,CASSRGSTYNEQFF
NA,TRBV6-5,once,TRBJ1-5,TGTGCCAGCAGGGACATGGGTCTAAGCAATCAGCCCCAGCATTTT,CASRDMGLSNQPQHF
TRBD1,TRBV4-3,NA,TRBJ2-1,TGCGCCAGCAGCCAATCCGGGACAGGGTGGAATGAGCAGTTCTTC,CASSQSGTGWNEQFF
NA,TRBV18,NA,TRBJ1-6,TGTGCCAGCTCACCCTCTTATAATTCACCCCTCCACTTT,CASSPSYNSPLHF
NA,TRBV7-3,NA,TRBJ2-3,TGTGCCAGCAGCTTAAATCCAGGGGCAACAGATACGCAGTATTTT,CASSLNPGATDTQYF
NA,TRBV4-1,NA,TRBJ1-1,TGCGCCAGCAGCCAAGCGTCAGGGACTGAAGCTTTCTTT,CASSQASGTEAFF
NA,TRBV24-1,NA,TRBJ2-3,TGTGCCACCAGTGATTTAGCGACAGATACGCAGTATTTT,CATSDLATDTQYF
TRBD1,TRBV7-9,NA,TRBJ2-7,TGTGCCAGCGGGACAGGCGCCTACGAGCAGTACTTC,CASGTGAYEQYF
TRBD1,TRBV5-6,NA,TRBJ2-7,TGTGCCAGCAGCTCGACAGGGGGCGAGCAGTACTTC,CASSSTGGEQYF
NA,TRBV6-1,NA,TRBJ2-1,TGTGCCAGCAGTGAAGCGGGGGGGCCGTACAATGAGCAGTTCTTC,CASSEAGGPYNEQFF
TRBD1,TRBV5-1,NA,TRBJ1-2,TGCGCCAGCAGCTTGGCCGACAGGGCAGGTGGCTACACCTTC,CASSLADRAGGYTF
TRBD1,TRBV3-1/TRBV3-2,NA,TRBJ1-1,TGTGCCACCGGACAGGGGTTGAACACTGAAGCTTTCTTT,CATGQGLNTEAFF
NA,TRBV10-1,NA,TRBJ2-5,TGCGCCAGCAGTGAGTCGATTGGGCTAGCTCGAGAGACCCAGTACTTC,CASSESIGLARETQYF
TRBD1,TRBV3-1/TRBV3-2,NA,TRBJ1-6,TGTGCCAGCAGCCAAGATCACCCCCACGGACAGGGGGCTAATTCACCCCTCCACTTT,CASSQDHPHGQGANSPLHF